Sequencing of this TCR beta chain was carried out in a study of T cell responses to AZD1222 COVID-19 vaccine (dated by TCRdb to the early 2020s). A note on the overall study: AZD1222 recipients given second doses at about 4 weeks or at about 12 weeks were pooled, since spike-specific TCR depth and breadth were not found to differ between the two schedules. A total of 230 to 250 trial participants underwent TCR sequencing, of whom 200 to 220 received two doses of AZD1222 and about 25 received two doses of the MenACWY control vaccine. Enrollment into the trials was organized by age into subgroups of 18-55, 56-69 and 70-plus years, and those subgroups contained roughly 150, 30 and 60 TCR-sequenced participants, respectively. General study outcomes and caveats: Because no day 14 peak-response samples were available, the repertoires could be characterized only after the peak T cell response. In the small 56-69-year group, the increase in depth fell short of significance, most likely because of low power. Epitopes outside the regions mutated in the B.1.351 and B.1.1.7 variants were reportedly recognized by nearly half of the unique spike-specific TCRs. After two AZD1222 doses, both the breadth and the depth of spike-specific TCRs were significantly higher than at day 0 and than in MenACWY recipients. CD4 TCRs associated with the vaccine covered the entire spike protein, and the dominant responses were in regions 160-218 and 743-854. Conclusions about previously exposed vaccinees are limited because only a handful of AZD1222 recipients were SARS-CoV-2 seropositive at baseline. Participants were mostly white British and included more females than males, and it was suggested by the authors that clonal diversity may have been underestimated.

The CDR3 regions of human TCRbeta chains were analyzed by immunosequencing. In the source study's methods: TCRs in the repertoires were matched against a reference library of SARS-CoV-2-specific TCRs that had been generated with the MIRA antigen-specificity platform. Breadth meant the fraction of unique TCRs that were SARS-CoV-2-associated, whereas depth meant the fraction of total T cells that were SARS-CoV-2-associated. Using the MIRA data, each spike-specific TCR was mapped to the spike region that the TCR reacts to and placed in a CD4 or CD8 class. Log10-transformed breadth and depth values were compared by one-way ANOVA with Sidak's multiple comparisons tests. Not all clones reach the TCRdb copy of this immuneACCESS table, which keeps in-frame sequences only. Checked studies attribute under half of the gap to unresolved V genes and leave the rest unexplained. The V and J calls and clone size come from that table; D and trimming were worked out from the DNA. The sample yields 90,000 to 120,000 clones; over 90% were counted once. The ten largest clones take up 5% of the sample.

As for this clone: The antigen it binds to is not known. It has no much larger one-base neighbor in the sample; base qualities were not kept.

The CDR3, cysteine through phenylalanine, is 13 amino acids long. Only the CDR3 DNA stays, 39 bases, in frame from base 1. V loses 6 bases of germline sequence and J loses 7 bases, and the interval between the two ends is 15 bases. The germline V gene (reference sequence) supplies CDR1 LNHDA and CDR2 SQIVND. The time point tag for this specimen amounts to: baseline before first vaccination. Vaccinee samples were obtained from the UK trials COV001 and COV002, which included a single-blind randomized controlled phase 2/3 trial of AZD1222 (ChAdOx1 nCoV-19) in healthy adults. For TCRbeta chain sequencing, PBMC samples were collected from trial participants at day 0 and at day 28 after the second dose.

The receptor comes from an adult in good health. The chain employs TRBV19 and TRBJ2-5; TRBD2 is a weak D gene call, 6 bases matching. Sequencing used peripheral blood, obtained on day 0 of AZD1222 vaccination. The nucleotide sequence reads TGTGCCAGTAGCAGGAAAACGGGGGTGACCCAGTACTTC. The translation is CASSRKTGVTQYF.